This T cell receptor (beta chain) is from a study of cytomegalovirus exposure and HLA in healthy donors. Turning to the study itself: When fewer than 400 donors were genotyped, 81% of them were found to fall in the Caucasian-associated ancestry cluster. Study-level findings and limits: For presence/absence analyses, sequencing depth was assumed to be roughly uniform across donors. There were some V segments, including TRBV6-2 and TRBV6-3, excluded as indistinguishable. Later analysis found that TCR beta chains associated with HLA were more clonally expanded than other, equally common chains.

V was shortened by 3 bases and J by 9 bases, with 9 bases between the two germline ends. Germline loops: CDR1 MNHEY, CDR2 SMNVEV (reference sequence). This CDR3 has 12 amino acids. As to this clone: The antigen is unknown.

The primer mix had 60 Vbeta and 13 Jbeta primers. Data came from immunoSEQ multiplex PCR; TCRdb stores just in-frame clones and leaves some out. The sample contains 100,000 to 150,000 clones, around 79% of which appear only once. Sequenced input: PBMCs. The rearrangement links TRBV27 to TRBJ2-1; perhaps TRBD1 as D (5 bases). This TCR derives from a woman between 40 and 55 years old in good health and CMV-seronegative. The CDR3, as DNA: TGTGCCAGCAGTTTTAGACAGACTGAGCAGTTCTTC. As protein: CASSFRQTEQFF.